This TCR beta chain was observed in a study of blood T cell repertoires in COVID-19 (dated by TCRdb to about 2020). In terms of the full investigation: The collaborator samples originated in the United States, Italy and Spain and spanned the acute and convalescent phases of COVID-19. Where available, HLA class I and class II types were taken from metadata supplied by the sample provider and were not determined by assay-based typing. The sample metadata nearly always contained a de-identified subject ID, COVID-19 status, age in years and sex. Deeply sampled blood TCRbeta repertoires from subjects exposed to, actively infected with, or recovered from COVID-19 were included in the dataset. The samples were drawn from two sources: the first 160 participants of the ongoing ImmuneRACE study, and 1,200 or so subjects contributed by 6 global collaborators. The prospective study material was composed of cDNA or gDNA derived from T cells, B-cell-depleted T cells, or PBMCs. The repertoires were made available in a free public database intended to serve as a resource for research on the immune response to SARS-CoV-2. Beyond this particular receptor, the publication reports: The amount of clinical and demographic metadata varied by source and participant and was provided uncurated.

In the case of this clone: Its target antigen remains unknown. The record has no base qualities; no much larger clone is one base away.

Each collaborating institution followed its own protocols to collect whole blood in K2EDTA tubes. For TCRbeta analysis, collaborators shipped samples as frozen whole blood, isolated PBMCs, or DNA extracted from either of those sample types. Relative to germline, V is 8 bases shorter and J is 1 base shorter, with 14 bases between their ends. Including the terminal cysteine and phenylalanine, the CDR3 comprises 15 residues. Only the CDR3 portion is preserved as DNA: 45 bases, with reading frame beginning at the first base. The germline V gene (reference sequence) sets CDR1 to MNHEY and CDR2 to SMNVEV. TCRbeta CDR3 regions were amplified from genomic DNA using the immunoSEQ Assay, a bias-controlled multiplex PCR. The paper's processing steps were these. Within the assay, amplification of reference gene primers was used to estimate how many nucleated cells each sample contained. To quantify the absolute abundance of each unique TCRbeta CDR3 rearrangement, sequence reads were collapsed and filtered. Productive Simpson clonality was computed per sample as the square root of Simpson's diversity index over productive rearrangements. Drawn from immuneACCESS, this table holds only the in-frame rearrangements with V and J called that TCRdb kept. Clones are partly lost; checked studies trace under half to an unresolved V gene and leave the rest unexplained. V and J calls plus clone size are reproduced from that table; the DNA served to infer D and trimming. In all, the sample holds fewer than 150,000 clones, and approximately 80% of those were seen once. Roughly a fifth of the sample belongs to the ten largest clones.

This receptor chain uses TRBV27 and TRBJ2-2; the best D guess is TRBD1, with 7 bases matching. The source material was peripheral blood. The sequence was collected from a man older than 75 with acute or convalescent COVID-19. This receptor has the CDR3 CASRRGDRNTGELFF. The DNA sequence is given as TGTGCCAGCCGCCGCGGGGACAGGAACACCGGGGAGCTGTTTTTT.